Listed below are T cell receptor beta chains from one sample, sequenced in a study of blood T cell repertoires in COVID-19. Libraries were prepared by immunoSEQ multiplex PCR; TCRdb keeps only in-frame clonotypes and omits some of them. The repertoire holds around 50,000 clones, about 76% seen once, with around a fifth in the top ten. Sample: peripheral blood. The receptors shown here come from a human donor with active or convalescent COVID-19. The donor label of this sample is uncertain. Each CDR3 is given with its conserved first and last residue.

j_call v_call cdr3_aa
TRBJ1-2 TRBV3-1/TRBV3-2 CASSQGANYGYTF
TRBJ2-7 TRBV4-1 CASSQTGQGSREQYF
TRBJ2-7 TRBV7-6 CASSLVLLAGEQYF
TRBJ2-1 TRBV4-3 CASSQESGYEQFF
TRBJ1-3 TRBV9 CASSDARVGNTIYF
TRBJ2-3 TRBV30 CAWSVHRGISTDTQYF
TRBJ1-6 TRBV3-1/TRBV3-2 CASTVNSGGGSNSPLHF
TRBJ1-3 TRBV30 CAWSPGAGIAIYF
TRBJ1-5 TRBV11-2 CASSLDGRSDQPQHF
TRBJ2-7 TRBV28 CASSFGLVSLAGVEQYF
TRBJ1-6 TRBV28 CASSLRGGAENSPLHF
TRBJ2-2 TRBV7-3 CATRTSNTGELFF
TRBJ2-7 TRBV2 CASRDPASGRSYEQYF
TRBJ1-1 TRBV6-5 CASRREPREAFF
TRBJ1-5 TRBV9 CASSVAPTGDQPQHF
TRBJ1-5 TRBV30 CAQRQGSNQPQHF
TRBJ1-4 TRBV5-6 CASSRSGLTNEKLFF
TRBJ1-4 TRBV7-2 CASSNRDSGGKLFF
TRBJ1-1 TRBV12-3/TRBV12-4 CASSSYTEAFF
TRBJ2-1 TRBV7-3 CASSSPGLAGTLGNEQFF
TRBJ1-5 TRBV29-1 CSVETDQGQPQHF
TRBJ1-5 TRBV19 CASSIDYRSYSNQPQHF
TRBJ1-4 TRBV2 CASSVTGTSEKLFF